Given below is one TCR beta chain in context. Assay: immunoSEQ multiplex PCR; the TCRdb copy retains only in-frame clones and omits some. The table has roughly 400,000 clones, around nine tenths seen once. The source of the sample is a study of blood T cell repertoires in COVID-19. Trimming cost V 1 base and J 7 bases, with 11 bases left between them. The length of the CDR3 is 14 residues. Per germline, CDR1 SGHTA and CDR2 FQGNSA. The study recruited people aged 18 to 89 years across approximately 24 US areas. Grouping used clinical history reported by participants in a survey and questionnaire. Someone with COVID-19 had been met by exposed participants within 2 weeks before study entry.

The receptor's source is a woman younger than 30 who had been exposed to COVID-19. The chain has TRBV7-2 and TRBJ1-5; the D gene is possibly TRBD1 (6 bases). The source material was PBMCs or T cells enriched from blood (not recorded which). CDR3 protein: CASSLGQVAQPQHF. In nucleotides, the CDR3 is TGTGCCAGCAGCTTAGGACAGGTGGCCCAGCCCCAGCATTTT.